This is a list of T cell receptor beta chains from one sample in a study of CD8 T cells in ankylosing spondylitis. One entry per CDR3 protein results from TCRdb running MiXCR on the 5' RACE reads. The sample yields about 150,000 distinct CDR3 sequences, more than 40% seen once. Sequencing was performed on synovial fluid, either unsorted or a sorted T cell fraction (not recorded which). The receptors shown here come from a male donor with ankylosing spondylitis. The CDR3 runs from the conserved cysteine through the conserved F or W. The D gene is left open where the match is weak. Size values are once, few and many counts, or a class for expanded clones, and some rows have none.

TRBV12-3/TRBV12-4	TRBJ2-3	.	.	TGTGCCAGCAATCCCCCGAATCGGGCAGATACGCAGTATTTT	CASNPPNRADTQYF
TRBV9	TRBJ2-2	TRBD1	.	TGTGCCAGCAGCCCCACTCCGGGACAGGGGAACACCGGGGAGCTGTTTTTT	CASSPTPGQGNTGELFF
TRBV19	TRBJ2-2	TRBD2	.	TGTGCCAGTAGTATTACTAGCGGAGGTACCGGGGAGCTGTTTTTT	CASSITSGGTGELFF
TRBV7-2	TRBJ2-5	TRBD2	few	TGTGCCAGCAGCTTGACTAGCGGGGTCCAAGAGACCCAGTACTTC	CASSLTSGVQETQYF
TRBV9	TRBJ2-7	.	.	TGTGCCAGCAGCGCTTCCACCTGGAGGGTCCCCTACGAGCAGTACTTC	CASSASTWRVPYEQYF
TRBV4-3	TRBJ2-7	TRBD2	many	TGCGCCAGCAGCAAACTAGCGGGAGGACAGTACGAGCAGTACTTC	CASSKLAGGQYEQYF
TRBV7-9	TRBJ1-2	.	.	TGTGCCAGCAGCTTAGCTTCAGGGAGGGACTATGGCTACACCTTC	CASSLASGRDYGYTF
TRBV6-1	TRBJ2-2	.	once	TGTGCCATACAGGGGACTGGCGGGGAGCTGTTTTTT	CAIQGTGGELFF
TRBV29-1	TRBJ2-1	.	.	TGCAGCGTTAGGAGTAAGTGGGACGATTCGTCCAATGAGCAGTTCTTC	CSVRSKWDDSSNEQFF
TRBV12-3/TRBV12-4	TRBJ2-7	.	.	TGTGCCAGCAGCCACCCCAGGGCGCCCTACGAGCAGTACTTC	CASSHPRAPYEQYF
TRBV4-1	TRBJ1-1	.	once	TGCGCCAGCAGCCAAAGATTCCCTAGGTCCTTGAACACTGAAGCTTTCTTT	CASSQRFPRSLNTEAFF
TRBV12-3/TRBV12-4	TRBJ2-4	TRBD2	.	TGTGCCATCACAAGCCCCGGTAGCGGGGCTTCAGGGAACATTCAGTACTTC	CAITSPGSGASGNIQYF
TRBV10-3	TRBJ2-7	.	few	TGTGCCATCAGGAGCTCCTACGAGCAGTACTTC	CAIRSSYEQYF
TRBV3-1	TRBJ1-6	.	few	TGTGCCAGCAGCCAAGAGGGCCGGACCCTGGGGAATTCACCCCTCCACTTT	CASSQEGRTLGNSPLHF
TRBV7-9	TRBJ2-7	TRBD1	.	TGTGCCAGCAGCTACAGGGACAGCTACGAGCAGTACTTC	CASSYRDSYEQYF
TRBV7-8	TRBJ2-2	TRBD2	few	TGTGCCAGCAGTATAGGGACTAGCGGGAATTTTGACACCGGGGAGCTGTTTTTT	CASSIGTSGNFDTGELFF
TRBV6-2/TRBV6-3	TRBJ2-7	.	.	TGTGCCACCCGGGGGACATGGCCCGACGAGCAGTACTTC	CATRGTWPDEQYF
TRBV28	TRBJ2-7	.	few	TGTGCCAGCAGTACGGACGACGAGCAGTACTTC	CASSTDDEQYF
TRBV3-1	TRBJ1-1	.	many	TGTGCCAGCAGCCAAGAAAGGCCAGCCTATCCCGGCGGAATGAACACTGAAGCTTTCTTT	CASSQERPAYPGGMNTEAFF
TRBV14	TRBJ1-1	.	.	TGTGCCAGCAGCCACGGGGGTGGTACTGAAGCTTTCTTT	CASSHGGGTEAFF
TRBV7-4	TRBJ1-1	.	.	TGTGCCAGCAGCTTATTGGTGAGCAACACTGAAGCTTTCTTT	CASSLLVSNTEAFF
TRBV12-3/TRBV12-4	TRBJ2-1	.	few	TGTGCCAGCAGCCCCGTACCCGCGACAGTCATCTCCTACAATGAGCAGTTCTTC	CASSPVPATVISYNEQFF
TRBV7-2	TRBJ1-4	.	.	TGTGCCAGCAGCTTAAGAGGCAGGGCTAAGGAAAAACTGTTTTTT	CASSLRGRAKEKLFF
TRBV28	TRBJ1-6	.	few	TGTGCCAGCAGTTTTCGGCTTTATAATTCACCCCTCCACTTT	CASSFRLYNSPLHF
TRBV3-1	TRBJ2-1	.	.	TGTGCCAGCAGCCAAGATTGGGCTAGGAGGGGAAGCTCCTACAATGAGCAGTTCTTC	CASSQDWARRGSSYNEQFF
TRBV15	TRBJ2-5	.	.	TGTGCCACCAGCATAAAACAGGGTTTCCAAGAGACCCAGTACTTC	CATSIKQGFQETQYF
TRBV5-6	TRBJ2-5	.	.	TGTGCCAGCAGCTACAGACAGGGAGGCGGGGAGACCCAGTACTTC	CASSYRQGGGETQYF
TRBV6-2/TRBV6-3	TRBJ2-7	TRBD2	many	TGTGCCAGCAGTTACGAGGGGACTAGCGGCTACGAGCAGTACTTC	CASSYEGTSGYEQYF
TRBV27	TRBJ2-1	TRBD2	.	TGTGCCAGCAGTTTTCGGACTAGCGGGGTGGATGAGCAGTTCTTC	CASSFRTSGVDEQFF
TRBV4-1	TRBJ2-7	.	.	TGCGCCAGCAGCCAAGATTTTTGGGGTCGCGAGCAGTACTTC	CASSQDFWGREQYF
TRBV12-3/TRBV12-4	TRBJ2-1	.	.	TGTGCCAGCACCTGGTGGGGGGACAATGAGCAGTTCTTC	CASTWWGDNEQFF
TRBV7-9	TRBJ2-1	.	many	TGTGCCAGCAGCTTAGGGGAATGGGACGTCAATGAGCAGTTCTTC	CASSLGEWDVNEQFF